This T cell receptor (beta chain) was identified in a study of blood T cells in healthy people across ages. Study-wide results and caveats: Across samples, TCR beta diversity tracked strongly with naive T cell percentage. Per million T cells, TCR beta diversity dropped roughly linearly as age increased.

Donors were healthy Caucasian individuals from Russia aged roughly 6 to 90. Regarding this clonotype: Its antigen is currently unknown. The junction departs from germline at one end; a sequencing error may be responsible.

This CDR3 contains 13 residues. CDR1 and CDR2 from the germline V gene are SGHVS and FNYEAQ. Together with a sample-barcoded 5' primer, a J-beta primer mix was included in a second PCR lasting roughly 6 to 12 cycles. Every cDNA was tagged by a template-switch adaptor with 12 random nucleotides. A single record per CDR3 protein comes from TCRdb applying MiXCR to the 5' RACE reads. The sample comprises approximately 1,000,000 distinct CDR3 sequences, roughly two fifths of which are singletons, and around 14% rests with the top ten. Sequencing was done on a sample of blood. The TCR sequence derives from a man aged 18 to 30 in good health. The chain recombines TRBV7-6 with TRBJ2-1; D assignment may be TRBD1 or TRBD2 (6 bases each). CDR3 protein: CASSLGGDNGQFF. The CDR3 DNA reads as TGTGCCAGCAGCTTAGGCGGGGACAATGGGCAGTTCTTC.